The rows below give T cell receptor beta chains drawn from one sample of a study of cytomegalovirus exposure and HLA in healthy donors. Sequencing used immunoSEQ multiplex PCR; TCRdb keeps in-frame clones, though not all of them. This table holds 90,000 to 120,000 clones, approximately 80% found once. The material sequenced was PBMCs. The receptor source for this set is a young woman in good health and CMV-seronegative. Both conserved end residues are part of each CDR3. The D gene is left open where the match is weak. A clone size is listed for some rows: how often the clone was seen (once, few, many), or a class if it is expanded.

v_call: TRBV19; cdr3_length: 14; j_call: TRBJ2-1; d_call: .; clone_size: .; cdr3_nt: TGTGCCAGTAGTATAGGTACTACCGGGACTCTGCAGTTCTTC; cdr3_aa: CASSIGTTGTLQFF
v_call: TRBV5-6; cdr3_length: 14; j_call: TRBJ1-2; d_call: TRBD1; clone_size: few; cdr3_nt: TGTGCCAGCAGCTTGGTACAGGGGGAAGATGGCTACACCTTC; cdr3_aa: CASSLVQGEDGYTF
v_call: TRBV5-4; cdr3_length: 15; j_call: TRBJ2-5; d_call: .; clone_size: once; cdr3_nt: TGTGCCAGCAGCTGGGACAGCGGGGGCGAAGAGACCCAGTACTTC; cdr3_aa: CASSWDSGGEETQYF
v_call: TRBV15; cdr3_length: 13; j_call: TRBJ2-7; d_call: .; clone_size: .; cdr3_nt: TGTGCCACCAGCAAGGGAGCCCCCTACGAGCAGTACTTC; cdr3_aa: CATSKGAPYEQYF
v_call: TRBV5-6; cdr3_length: 16; j_call: TRBJ2-5; d_call: TRBD2; clone_size: .; cdr3_nt: TGTGCCAGCAGCTCACGCTCGGGGGGGGTCAGGGAGACCCAGTACTTC; cdr3_aa: CASSSRSGGVRETQYF
v_call: TRBV9; cdr3_length: 17; j_call: TRBJ2-2; d_call: TRBD1; clone_size: .; cdr3_nt: TGTGCCAGCAGCGTAGTGGGACAGGGGGCGCGCACCGGGGAGCTGTTTTTT; cdr3_aa: CASSVVGQGARTGELFF
v_call: TRBV6-6; cdr3_length: 12; j_call: TRBJ2-5; d_call: .; clone_size: .; cdr3_nt: TGTGCCAGCAGTTGGGGAGAAGAGACCCAGTACTTC; cdr3_aa: CASSWGEETQYF
v_call: TRBV5-4; cdr3_length: 15; j_call: TRBJ2-2; d_call: TRBD1; clone_size: .; cdr3_nt: TGTGCCAGCAGCCGGACCGGGACAGGGGGCGGGGAGCTGTTTTTT; cdr3_aa: CASSRTGTGGGELFF
v_call: TRBV6-1; cdr3_length: 13; j_call: TRBJ2-7; d_call: .; clone_size: .; cdr3_nt: TGTGCCACTGCGCTTGGGCCCGACTACGAGCAGTACTTC; cdr3_aa: CATALGPDYEQYF
v_call: TRBV30; cdr3_length: 14; j_call: TRBJ1-2; d_call: TRBD1; clone_size: .; cdr3_nt: TGTGCCTGGAGTACCAGGACAGGGGTCTATGGCTACACCTTC; cdr3_aa: CAWSTRTGVYGYTF
v_call: TRBV7-8; cdr3_length: 15; j_call: TRBJ1-1; d_call: TRBD1; clone_size: .; cdr3_nt: TGTGCCAGCAGCTTCCTTGACAGGGATGAAACTGAAGCTTTCTTT; cdr3_aa: CASSFLDRDETEAFF
v_call: TRBV6-5; cdr3_length: 15; j_call: TRBJ1-6; d_call: TRBD1; clone_size: .; cdr3_nt: TGTGCCAGCAGTTACGGGACAGGCAATAATTCACCCCTCCACTTT; cdr3_aa: CASSYGTGNNSPLHF
v_call: TRBV15; cdr3_length: 17; j_call: TRBJ2-1; d_call: TRBD2; clone_size: .; cdr3_nt: TGTGCCACCAGCAGGGAAGGACTAGGTCGACTCTACAATGAGCAGTTCTTC; cdr3_aa: CATSREGLGRLYNEQFF
v_call: TRBV9; cdr3_length: 14; j_call: TRBJ2-7; d_call: TRBD2; clone_size: .; cdr3_nt: TGTGCCAGCAGCGTAGTTAGCGGGAGGGGCGAGCAGTACTTC; cdr3_aa: CASSVVSGRGEQYF
v_call: TRBV19; cdr3_length: 14; j_call: TRBJ2-1; d_call: TRBD2; clone_size: .; cdr3_nt: TGTGCCAGTCGACTAGCGGGGGCGTACAATGAGCAGTTCTTC; cdr3_aa: CASRLAGAYNEQFF
v_call: TRBV7-2; cdr3_length: 14; j_call: TRBJ1-1; d_call: .; clone_size: .; cdr3_nt: TGTGCCAGCAGCTTAGCGGCCAGCGCTTTTGAAGCTTTCTTT; cdr3_aa: CASSLAASAFEAFF
v_call: TRBV30; cdr3_length: 12; j_call: TRBJ1-5; d_call: .; clone_size: .; cdr3_nt: TGTGCCTGGAGTATAGGCAATCAGCCCCAGCATTTT; cdr3_aa: CAWSIGNQPQHF
v_call: TRBV4-1; cdr3_length: 15; j_call: TRBJ2-1; d_call: .; clone_size: once; cdr3_nt: TGCGCCAGCAGCCAAGTTTCAGGGTTTCGCAATGAGCAGTTCTTC; cdr3_aa: CASSQVSGFRNEQFF
v_call: TRBV5-1; cdr3_length: 15; j_call: TRBJ2-5; d_call: TRBD2; clone_size: .; cdr3_nt: TGCGCCAGCAGCTTCCGCCAGGGAGGGCAAGAGACCCAGTACTTC; cdr3_aa: CASSFRQGGQETQYF
v_call: TRBV28; cdr3_length: 13; j_call: TRBJ2-3; d_call: TRBD1; clone_size: few; cdr3_nt: TGTGCCACCACGGAGGACAGGAGGAATACGCAGTATTTT; cdr3_aa: CATTEDRRNTQYF
v_call: TRBV4-2; cdr3_length: 13; j_call: TRBJ2-1; d_call: .; clone_size: .; cdr3_nt: TGTGCCAGCAGCCAAGGACTAGTCTATGAGCAGTTCTTC; cdr3_aa: CASSQGLVYEQFF
v_call: TRBV4-2; cdr3_length: 16; j_call: TRBJ2-3; d_call: TRBD2; clone_size: once; cdr3_nt: TGTGCCAGCAGCCAAGAGATAGCGGGAAGCGCAGATACGCAGTATTTT; cdr3_aa: CASSQEIAGSADTQYF
v_call: TRBV7-3; cdr3_length: 16; j_call: TRBJ1-1; d_call: .; clone_size: .; cdr3_nt: TGTGCCAGCAGCTTAAAGCCCCCAGGGCTGAACACTGAAGCTTTCTTT; cdr3_aa: CASSLKPPGLNTEAFF
v_call: TRBV28; cdr3_length: 17; j_call: TRBJ1-5; d_call: .; clone_size: few; cdr3_nt: TGTGCCAGCAGTCCGGGGATCGGGAGGCAAAGCAATCAGCCCCAGCATTTT; cdr3_aa: CASSPGIGRQSNQPQHF
v_call: TRBV4-1; cdr3_length: 17; j_call: TRBJ1-3; d_call: .; clone_size: .; cdr3_nt: TGCGCCAGCAGCCAAGAAAAGGGCCGGGGCTCTGGAAACACCATATATTTT; cdr3_aa: CASSQEKGRGSGNTIYF
v_call: TRBV10-3; cdr3_length: 13; j_call: TRBJ2-2; d_call: .; clone_size: .; cdr3_nt: TGTGCCAGCAGTTATGTAGAGACCGGGGAGCTGTTTTTT; cdr3_aa: CASSYVETGELFF
v_call: TRBV7-9; cdr3_length: 17; j_call: TRBJ2-2; d_call: .; clone_size: .; cdr3_nt: TGTGCCAGCAGCTTCCCCTCCAGGGGGGCGAACACCGGGGAGCTGTTTTTT; cdr3_aa: CASSFPSRGANTGELFF
v_call: TRBV2; cdr3_length: 16; j_call: TRBJ2-7; d_call: TRBD2; clone_size: few; cdr3_nt: TGTGCCAGCAGTGATGACCCCCCGGGACTAGCGGGAGACCCGTTATTC; cdr3_aa: CASSDDPPGLAGDPLF
v_call: TRBV5-4; cdr3_length: 14; j_call: TRBJ2-7; d_call: TRBD2; clone_size: .; cdr3_nt: TGTGCCAGCAGCTTGAAGAGCGGGACCTACGAGCAGTACTTC; cdr3_aa: CASSLKSGTYEQYF
v_call: TRBV18; cdr3_length: 16; j_call: TRBJ1-5; d_call: .; clone_size: .; cdr3_nt: TGTGCCAGCTCACTGCTCGCAGGGGATAGCAATCAGCCCCAGCATTTT; cdr3_aa: CASSLLAGDSNQPQHF
v_call: TRBV30; cdr3_length: 13; j_call: TRBJ2-7; d_call: TRBD2; clone_size: .; cdr3_nt: TGTGCCTGGACGCACGGGGGGGCAAGGGAGCAGTACTTC; cdr3_aa: CAWTHGGAREQYF
v_call: TRBV29-1; cdr3_length: 16; j_call: TRBJ2-6; d_call: .; clone_size: .; cdr3_nt: TGCAGCGTTGTATCCGGTACTTCCTCTGGGGCCAACGTCCTGACTTTC; cdr3_aa: CSVVSGTSSGANVLTF
v_call: TRBV11-2; cdr3_length: 17; j_call: TRBJ2-3; d_call: TRBD2; clone_size: once; cdr3_nt: TGTGCCAGCAGCTTAGTACCCAGCGGGGGGATCACAGATACGCAGTATTTT; cdr3_aa: CASSLVPSGGITDTQYF
v_call: TRBV6-5; cdr3_length: 13; j_call: TRBJ1-5; d_call: .; clone_size: .; cdr3_nt: TGTGCCAGCAGCGGGACACGGTATCAGCCCCAGCATTTT; cdr3_aa: CASSGTRYQPQHF
v_call: TRBV21-1; cdr3_length: 18; j_call: TRBJ1-5; d_call: .; clone_size: .; cdr3_nt: TGTGCCAGCAGCCGCTGGCCCAGGGTTAGGGGGCGCAGTCAGCCCCAGCATTTT; cdr3_aa: CASSRWPRVRGRSQPQHF
v_call: TRBV25-1; cdr3_length: 14; j_call: TRBJ2-5; d_call: .; clone_size: .; cdr3_nt: TGTGCCAGCAGTCTAGACACCGGGGGAGAGACCCAGTACTTC; cdr3_aa: CASSLDTGGETQYF
v_call: TRBV6-1; cdr3_length: 15; j_call: TRBJ1-5; d_call: TRBD1; clone_size: .; cdr3_nt: TGTGCCAGCAGAGGGACAGTCTATAGCAATCAGCCCCAGCATTTT; cdr3_aa: CASRGTVYSNQPQHF
v_call: TRBV19; cdr3_length: 15; j_call: TRBJ2-7; d_call: .; clone_size: .; cdr3_nt: TGTGCCAGTAGTATAAGGGGGGGGGCTTCCTACGAGCAGTACTTC; cdr3_aa: CASSIRGGASYEQYF
v_call: TRBV6-1; cdr3_length: 13; j_call: TRBJ1-4; d_call: .; clone_size: .; cdr3_nt: TGTGCCAGCAGGTATAGGGAAACAGGGAGACTGTTTTTT; cdr3_aa: CASRYRETGRLFF
v_call: TRBV5-1; cdr3_length: 14; j_call: TRBJ2-5; d_call: .; clone_size: .; cdr3_nt: TGCGCCAGCAGGACTGGGGCGGCCGTGGGGACCCAGTACTTC; cdr3_aa: CASRTGAAVGTQYF
v_call: TRBV28; cdr3_length: 13; j_call: TRBJ2-1; d_call: TRBD2; clone_size: .; cdr3_nt: TGTGCCAGCAGACGACCGGCGGGGGATGAGCAGTTCTTC; cdr3_aa: CASRRPAGDEQFF
v_call: TRBV27; cdr3_length: 16; j_call: TRBJ1-2; d_call: TRBD1; clone_size: once; cdr3_nt: TGTGCCAGCAGTCCTATTGGACAGGGGTTCGGCTATGGCTACACCTTC; cdr3_aa: CASSPIGQGFGYGYTF